This T cell receptor beta chain stems from a study of cytomegalovirus exposure and HLA in healthy donors. Study-wide background: From approximately 170 million T cells, an earlier analysis saw 90 million to 130 million unique TCR beta sequences.

CDR3 length: 16 amino acids. Germline V gives CDR1 MGHRA, CDR2 YSYEKL. V was cut by 1 base and J by 5 bases, with 15 bases left in between. PCR involved 60 Vbeta and 13 Jbeta primers. The data were produced by immunoSEQ multiplex PCR, yet TCRdb's version contains in-frame clones alone and is incomplete. The sample includes under 200,000 clones, over 75% of them seen just once. Overall study results and limits: With later analysis, a missense DCLRE1C variant became linked to TCR beta V- and J-gene trimming. TRBV6-2, TRBV6-3 and other indistinguishable V segments were excluded.

This clone has just a few counts. The antigen is not known. What was sequenced was PBMCs. The chain links TRBV4-1 to TRBJ2-1; D call uncertain. The TCR comes from a man between 40 and 49 years old in good health and CMV-seronegative. The CDR3 reads CASSQVWNSFDNEQFF. As DNA, the CDR3 is TGCGCCAGCAGCCAAGTATGGAACAGTTTCGACAATGAGCAGTTCTTC.